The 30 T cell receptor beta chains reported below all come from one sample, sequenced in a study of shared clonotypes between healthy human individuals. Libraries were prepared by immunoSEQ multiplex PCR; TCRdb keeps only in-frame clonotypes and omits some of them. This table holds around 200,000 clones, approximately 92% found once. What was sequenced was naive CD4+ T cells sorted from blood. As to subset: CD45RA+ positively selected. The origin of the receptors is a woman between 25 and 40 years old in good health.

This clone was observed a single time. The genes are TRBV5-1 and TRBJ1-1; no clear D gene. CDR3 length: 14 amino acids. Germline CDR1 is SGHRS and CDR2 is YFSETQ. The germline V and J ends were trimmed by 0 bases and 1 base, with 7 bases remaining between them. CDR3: CASSLDKTNTEAFF. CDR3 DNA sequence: TGCGCCAGCAGCTTGGACAAGACGAACACTGAAGCTTTCTTT.

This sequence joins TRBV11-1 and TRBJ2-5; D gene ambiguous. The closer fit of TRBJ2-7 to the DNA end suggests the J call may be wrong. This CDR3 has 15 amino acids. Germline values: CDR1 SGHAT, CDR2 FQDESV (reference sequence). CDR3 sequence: CASSSTGVRPYEQYF. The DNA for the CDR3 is TGTGCCAGCAGCTCCACCGGAGTCAGGCCCTACGAGCAGTACTTC.

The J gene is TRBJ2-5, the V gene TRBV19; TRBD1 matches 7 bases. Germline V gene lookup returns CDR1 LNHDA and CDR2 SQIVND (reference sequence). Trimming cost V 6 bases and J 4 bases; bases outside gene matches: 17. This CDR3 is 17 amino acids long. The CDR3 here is CASSPYVQLTGRETQYF. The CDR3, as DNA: TGTGCCAGTAGCCCGTATGTTCAGTTGACAGGGCGAGAGACCCAGTACTTC.

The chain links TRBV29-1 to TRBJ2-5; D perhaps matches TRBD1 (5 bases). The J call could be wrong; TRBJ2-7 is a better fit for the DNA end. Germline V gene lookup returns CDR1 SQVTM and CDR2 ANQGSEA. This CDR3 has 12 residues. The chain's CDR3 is CSVATVSYEQYF. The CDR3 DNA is TGCAGCGTCGCGACAGTCTCCTACGAGCAGTACTTC.

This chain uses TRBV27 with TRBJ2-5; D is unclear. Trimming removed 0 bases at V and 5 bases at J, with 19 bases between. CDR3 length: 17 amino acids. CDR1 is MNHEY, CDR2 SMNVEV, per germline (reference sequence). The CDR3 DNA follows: TGTGCCAGCAGTTTATCAGATAGTTACCGCTTTCTGGAGACCCAGTACTTC. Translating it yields CASSLSDSYRFLETQYF.

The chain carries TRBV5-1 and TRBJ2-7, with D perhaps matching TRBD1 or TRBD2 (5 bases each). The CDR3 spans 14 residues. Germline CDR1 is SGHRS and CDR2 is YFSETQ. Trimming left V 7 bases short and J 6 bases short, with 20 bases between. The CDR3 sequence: CASRAGTVSSEQYF. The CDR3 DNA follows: TGCGCCAGCCGGGCCGGGACCGTCAGTTCCGAGCAGTACTTC.

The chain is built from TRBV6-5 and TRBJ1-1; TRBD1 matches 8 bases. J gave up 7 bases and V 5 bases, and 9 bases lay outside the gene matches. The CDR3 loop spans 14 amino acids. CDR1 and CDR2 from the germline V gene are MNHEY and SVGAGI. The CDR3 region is CASSQTGVDGEAFF. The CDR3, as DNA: TGTGCCAGCAGTCAGACAGGGGTAGATGGTGAAGCTTTCTTT.

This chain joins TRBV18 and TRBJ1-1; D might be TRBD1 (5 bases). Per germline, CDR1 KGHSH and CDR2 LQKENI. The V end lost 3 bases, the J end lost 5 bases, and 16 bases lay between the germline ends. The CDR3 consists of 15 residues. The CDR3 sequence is CASSPRNAGGTEAFF. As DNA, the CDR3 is TGTGCCAGCTCACCGAGGAACGCGGGGGGAACTGAAGCTTTCTTT.

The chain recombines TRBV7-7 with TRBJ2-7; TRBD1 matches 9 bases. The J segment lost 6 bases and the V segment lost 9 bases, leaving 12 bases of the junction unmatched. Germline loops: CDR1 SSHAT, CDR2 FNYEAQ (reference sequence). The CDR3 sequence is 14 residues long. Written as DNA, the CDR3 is TGTGCCAGTGGACCGGGACAGGGAGTAGGCGAGCAGTACTTC. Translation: CASGPGQGVGEQYF.

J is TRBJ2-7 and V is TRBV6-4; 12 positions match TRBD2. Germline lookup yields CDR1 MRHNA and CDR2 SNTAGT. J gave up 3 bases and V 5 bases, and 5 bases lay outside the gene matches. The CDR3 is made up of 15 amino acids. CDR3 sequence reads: CASSKTSGSYYEQYF. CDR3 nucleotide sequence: TGTGCCAGCAGTAAGACTAGCGGGAGTTACTACGAGCAGTACTTC.

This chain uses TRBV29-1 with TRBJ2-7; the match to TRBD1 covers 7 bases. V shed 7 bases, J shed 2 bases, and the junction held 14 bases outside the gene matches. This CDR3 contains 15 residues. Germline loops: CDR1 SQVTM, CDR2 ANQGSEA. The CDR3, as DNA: TGCAGCGCCATACAGGGGCAAAAGGCCCCCTACGAGCAGTACTTC. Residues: CSAIQGQKAPYEQYF.

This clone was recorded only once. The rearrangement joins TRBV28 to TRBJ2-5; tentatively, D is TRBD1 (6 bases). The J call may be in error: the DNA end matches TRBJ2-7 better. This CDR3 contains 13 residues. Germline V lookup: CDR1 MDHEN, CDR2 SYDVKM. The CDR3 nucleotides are TGTGCCAGCAGCGGGACACCCTCCTACGAGCAGTACTTC. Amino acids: CASSGTPSYEQYF.

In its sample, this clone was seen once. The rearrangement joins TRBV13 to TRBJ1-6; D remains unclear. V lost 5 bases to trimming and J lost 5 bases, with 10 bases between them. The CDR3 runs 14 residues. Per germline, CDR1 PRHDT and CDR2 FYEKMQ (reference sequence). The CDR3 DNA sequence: TGTGCCAGCAGCATGACACCTAATAATTCACCCCTCCACTTT. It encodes CASSMTPNNSPLHF.

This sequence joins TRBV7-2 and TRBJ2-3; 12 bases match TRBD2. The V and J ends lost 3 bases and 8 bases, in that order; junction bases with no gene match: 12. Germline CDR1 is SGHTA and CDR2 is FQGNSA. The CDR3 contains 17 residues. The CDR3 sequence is CASSFWAGTSGSGTQYF. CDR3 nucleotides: TGTGCCAGCAGCTTTTGGGCCGGGACTAGCGGGTCCGGTACGCAGTATTTT.

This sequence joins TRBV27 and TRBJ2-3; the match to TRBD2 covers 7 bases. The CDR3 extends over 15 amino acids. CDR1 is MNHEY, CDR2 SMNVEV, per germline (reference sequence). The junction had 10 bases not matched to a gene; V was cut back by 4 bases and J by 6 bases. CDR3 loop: CASSSRTLGRDTQYF. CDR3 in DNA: TGTGCCAGCAGTTCTCGGACCCTCGGGAGGGATACGCAGTATTTT.

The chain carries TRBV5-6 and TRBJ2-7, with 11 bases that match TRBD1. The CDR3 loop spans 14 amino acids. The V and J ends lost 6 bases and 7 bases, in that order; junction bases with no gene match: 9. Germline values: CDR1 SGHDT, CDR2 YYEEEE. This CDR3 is CASTWTGGSEEQYF. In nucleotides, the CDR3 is TGTGCCAGCACCTGGACAGGGGGCAGCGAAGAGCAGTACTTC.

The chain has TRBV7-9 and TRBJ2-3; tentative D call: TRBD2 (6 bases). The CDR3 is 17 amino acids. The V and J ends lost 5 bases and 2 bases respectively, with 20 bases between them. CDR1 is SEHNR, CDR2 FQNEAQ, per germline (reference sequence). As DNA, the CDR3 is TGTGCCAGCAGCGAGTTGGCGCTTGGGGGGTACACAGATACGCAGTATTTT. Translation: CASSELALGGYTDTQYF.

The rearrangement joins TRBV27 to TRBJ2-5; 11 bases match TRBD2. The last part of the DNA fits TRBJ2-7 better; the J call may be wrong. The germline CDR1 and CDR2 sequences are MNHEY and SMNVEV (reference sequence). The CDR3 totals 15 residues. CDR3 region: CASRPGTSGNYEQYF. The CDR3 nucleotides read TGTGCCAGCAGGCCCGGGACTAGCGGCAACTACGAGCAGTACTTC.

Here the CDR3 reads CASSLEGQAISYEQYF. CDR3 in DNA: TGCGCCAGCAGCTTGGAGGGACAGGCGATCTCCTACGAGCAGTACTTC. The V gene is TRBV5-1, the J gene TRBJ2-7; 8 positions agree with TRBD1. The CDR3 sequence is 16 residues long. From germline, CDR1 is SGHRS and CDR2 YFSETQ. The ends lost 0 bases at V and 0 bases at J; junction bases unmatched: 5.

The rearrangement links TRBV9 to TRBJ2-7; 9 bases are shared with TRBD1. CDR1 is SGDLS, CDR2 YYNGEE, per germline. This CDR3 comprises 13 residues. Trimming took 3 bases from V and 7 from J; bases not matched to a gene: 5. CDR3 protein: CASSAGQGGEQYF. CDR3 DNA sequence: TGTGCCAGCAGCGCGGGACAGGGCGGTGAGCAGTACTTC.

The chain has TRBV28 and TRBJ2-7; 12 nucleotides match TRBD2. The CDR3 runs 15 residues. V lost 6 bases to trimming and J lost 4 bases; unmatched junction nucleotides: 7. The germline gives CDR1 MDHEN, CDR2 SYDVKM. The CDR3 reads CASRLSSGRVYEQYF. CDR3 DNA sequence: TGTGCCAGCAGGCTGTCTAGCGGGAGGGTATACGAGCAGTACTTC.

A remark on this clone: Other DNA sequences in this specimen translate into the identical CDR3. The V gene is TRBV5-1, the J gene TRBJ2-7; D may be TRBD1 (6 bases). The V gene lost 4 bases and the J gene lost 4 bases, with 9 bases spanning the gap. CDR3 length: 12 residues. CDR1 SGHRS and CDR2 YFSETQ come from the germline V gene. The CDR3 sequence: CASSLQGYEQYF. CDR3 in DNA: TGCGCCAGCAGCCTACAGGGTTACGAGCAGTACTTC.

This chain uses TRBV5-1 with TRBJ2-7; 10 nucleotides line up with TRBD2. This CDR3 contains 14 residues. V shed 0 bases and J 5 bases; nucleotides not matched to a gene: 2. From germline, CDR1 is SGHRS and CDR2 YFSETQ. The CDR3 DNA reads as TGCGCCAGCAGCTTGGCTAGCGGGAGTAACGAGCAGTACTTC. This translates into CASSLASGSNEQYF.

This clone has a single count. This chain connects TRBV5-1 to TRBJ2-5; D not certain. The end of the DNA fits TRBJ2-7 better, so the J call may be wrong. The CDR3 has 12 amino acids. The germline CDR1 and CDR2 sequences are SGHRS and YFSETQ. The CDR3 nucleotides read TGCGCCAGCAGCGTTCGGCCTGGCGAGCAGTACTTC. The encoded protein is CASSVRPGEQYF.

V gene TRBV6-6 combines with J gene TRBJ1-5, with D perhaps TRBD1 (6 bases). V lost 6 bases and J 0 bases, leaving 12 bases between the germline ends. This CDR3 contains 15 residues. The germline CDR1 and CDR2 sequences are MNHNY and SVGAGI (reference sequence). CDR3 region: CASSTGTISNQPQHF. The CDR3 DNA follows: TGTGCCAGCAGCACAGGGACTATTAGCAATCAGCCCCAGCATTTT.

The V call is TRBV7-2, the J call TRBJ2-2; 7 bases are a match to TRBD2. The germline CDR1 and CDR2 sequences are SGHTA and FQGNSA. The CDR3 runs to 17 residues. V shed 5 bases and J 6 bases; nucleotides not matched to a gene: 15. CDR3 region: CASSPSGGRYRAGELFF. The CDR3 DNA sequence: TGTGCCAGCAGCCCGTCGGGAGGAAGGTATCGGGCCGGGGAGCTGTTTTTT.

Here the CDR3 reads CASSAGAGEGYEQYF. CDR3 DNA sequence: TGCGCCAGCAGTGCCGGAGCGGGAGAAGGCTACGAGCAGTACTTC. This chain uses TRBV5-1 with TRBJ2-7, with TRBD2 identical over 8 bases. CDR1 is SGHRS and CDR2 is YFSETQ in the germline V gene. J was trimmed by 3 bases and V by 5 bases; bases with no gene match: 10. The length of the CDR3 is 15 residues.

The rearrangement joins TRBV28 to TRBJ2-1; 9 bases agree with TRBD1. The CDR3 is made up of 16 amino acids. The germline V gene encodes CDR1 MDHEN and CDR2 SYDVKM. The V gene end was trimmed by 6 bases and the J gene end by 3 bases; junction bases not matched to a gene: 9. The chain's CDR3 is CASRSGTGRYYNEQFF. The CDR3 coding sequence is TGTGCCAGCAGATCCGGGACAGGGCGATACTACAATGAGCAGTTCTTC.

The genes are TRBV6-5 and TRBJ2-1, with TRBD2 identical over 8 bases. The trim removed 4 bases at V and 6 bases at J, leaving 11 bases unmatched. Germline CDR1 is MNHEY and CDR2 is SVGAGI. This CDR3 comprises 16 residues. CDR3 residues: CASSSTVGGAPNEQFF. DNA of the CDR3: TGTGCCAGCAGTTCTACCGTCGGGGGGGCGCCCAATGAGCAGTTCTTC.

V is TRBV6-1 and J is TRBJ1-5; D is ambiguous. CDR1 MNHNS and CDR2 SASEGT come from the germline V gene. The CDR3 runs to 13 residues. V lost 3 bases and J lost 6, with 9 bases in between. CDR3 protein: CASSDTGIQPQHF. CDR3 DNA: TGTGCCAGCAGTGATACGGGTATTCAGCCCCAGCATTTT.